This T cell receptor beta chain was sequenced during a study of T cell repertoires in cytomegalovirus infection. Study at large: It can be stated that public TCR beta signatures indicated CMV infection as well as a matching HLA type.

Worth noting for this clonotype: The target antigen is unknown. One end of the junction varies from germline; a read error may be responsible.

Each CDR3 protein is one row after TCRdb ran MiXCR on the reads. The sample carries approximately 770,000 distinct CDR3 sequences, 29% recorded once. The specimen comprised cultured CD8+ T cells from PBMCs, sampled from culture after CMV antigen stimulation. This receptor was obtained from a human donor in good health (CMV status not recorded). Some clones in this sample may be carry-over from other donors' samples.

The CDR3 bases are TGTGCTAGCAGCCCTTGGGCCTCAGGGGGTACTGAAGCTTTCTTT. Amino acids: CASSPWASGGTEAFF. The rearrangement joins TRBV7-6 to TRBJ1-1; 7 bases line up with TRBD1. CDR3 length: 15 amino acids. Germline values: CDR1 SGHVS, CDR2 FNYEAQ.